Listed below are T cell receptor beta chains from one sample, sequenced in a study of cytomegalovirus exposure and HLA in healthy donors. Here immunoSEQ multiplex PCR was the method, and the copy in TCRdb shows in-frame clones only, minus some. Among roughly 49,000 clones, around 85% were seen once, and the ten largest hold about 2.5%. The sequenced material came from PBMCs. The receptors originated from a boy between 10 and 17 years old in good health and CMV-seropositive. CDR3s leave out the opening cysteine and the closing phenylalanine or tryptophan.

j_call,v_call,cdr3_aa
TRBJ1-1,TRBV29-1,SVGEGVTGGTEAF
TRBJ1-1,TRBV19,ASSIGTGWTEAF
TRBJ2-7,TRBV5-5,AVGRTGNPYEQY
TRBJ2-5,TRBV5-1,ASSTSGRTY
TRBJ2-1,TRBV9,ASSVFGTSGTDNEQF
TRBJ1-1,TRBV5-6,ASSGGQFTEAF
TRBJ2-3,TRBV6-5,ASSYGQGLTDTQY
TRBJ2-3,TRBV2,ASTGLDTDTQY
TRBJ1-2,TRBV7-9,ASSLGQGMGYT
TRBJ2-2,TRBV5-1,ASSLSEGASTGELF
TRBJ2-5,TRBV5-6,ASSSGQGQETQY
TRBJ2-3,TRBV5-1,ASSARSSTDTQY
TRBJ1-4,TRBV6-1,ASSEDRAGELF
TRBJ2-5,TRBV2,ASLGGAGETQY
TRBJ2-1,TRBV7-2,ASTPSPVLYNEQF
TRBJ1-2,TRBV6-5,ASSYFPTGGGGYT
TRBJ2-7,TRBV13,ASSSTSGSSYEQY
TRBJ2-1,TRBV4-1,ASSQTGRSKF
TRBJ2-2,TRBV9,ASSVERGRTGELF
TRBJ1-2,TRBV6-1,ASSPTEAYGYT
TRBJ2-3,TRBV5-6,ASSSSLGLAVTDTQY
TRBJ2-4,TRBV7-2,ASSSGLFYGIQY